The TCR beta chain described here comes from a study of CD8+CD57+ T cells in acquired aplastic anemia. Study summary: Sorted CD4+ and CD8+ cell DNA averaged about 3 ug. Findings of the study overall: Comparison of patients with controls identified roughly 30 shared CD8+ CDR3 sequences.

This clonotype was detected only a few times. The antigen is not known. TCR beta VDJ and CDR3 profiling used genomic DNA as template. TCRdb fed the reads into MiXCR, producing one record per CDR3 protein. In the table there are about 150,000 distinct CDR3 sequences, 40% to 60% of which are singletons. Selection for sequencing was limited to patients who had shown CD8+CD57+ cell expansion by flow cytometry. Patients had not yet gotten any therapy when their blood was taken for sampling. The sample comprised sorted CD4+, CD8+, or CD8+CD57+ T cells (not recorded which) from PBMCs. This receptor was taken from a human donor with aplastic anemia.

CDR3 sequence reads: CASSFARALTNTGELFF. The CDR3 DNA sequence: TGTGCCAGCAGTTTCGCCCGGGCCCTCACGAACACCGGGGAGCTGTTTTTT. The chain combines TRBV28 with TRBJ2-2; no reliable D call. The CDR3 has 17 amino acids. V lost 3 bases to trimming and J lost 0 bases, with 14 bases between them. Germline V gives CDR1 MDHEN, CDR2 SYDVKM.